This T cell receptor (beta chain) came from a study of blood T cell repertoires in COVID-19 (dated by TCRdb to about 2020). Turning to the overall study: The collaborator samples originated in the United States, Italy and Spain and spanned the acute and convalescent phases of COVID-19. The material from the prospective study consisted of cDNA or gDNA derived from T cells, B-cell-depleted T cells, or PBMCs. The dataset comprised deeply sampled blood TCRbeta repertoires from subjects exposed to, actively infected with, or recovered from COVID-19. The repertoires were released in a freely available public database meant as a resource for research on the immune response to SARS-CoV-2. Samples came from the ongoing ImmuneRACE study (first 160 participants) plus 1,254 subjects from 6 global collaborators. A de-identified subject ID, COVID-19 status, age in years and sex were almost always included in the sample metadata. Where available, HLA class I and class II types were taken from metadata supplied by the sample provider and were not determined by assay-based typing. The investigation overall reported the following: Clinical and demographic metadata were provided uncurated, with the amount varying by source and participant.

In the case of this clone: No antigen is known for it. No much larger clone is present one base from it, and per-base qualities are unavailable.

V lost 8 bases and J lost 3 bases; the stretch between them is 13 bases long. CDR1 and CDR2, looked up from the germline V gene, are MNHEY and SVGAGI. The CDR3 has 13 amino acids, counting the end cysteine and phenylalanine. The only DNA kept is the CDR3, 39 bases in frame from the first base. The immunoSEQ Assay, a bias-controlled multiplex PCR, was used to amplify TCRbeta CDR3 regions from genomic DNA. The authors processed their data as follows. The number of nucleated cells in each sample was estimated from the amplification of reference gene primers within the assay. To quantify the absolute abundance of each unique TCRbeta CDR3 rearrangement, sequence reads were collapsed and filtered. Productive Simpson clonality was computed per sample as the square root of Simpson's diversity index over productive rearrangements. Not all clones reach the TCRdb copy of this immuneACCESS table, which keeps in-frame sequences only. Checked studies attribute under half of the gap to unresolved V genes and leave the rest unexplained. V and J calls and clone size are those listed in that table; D and trimming were worked out from the DNA. Present in this sample are 150,000 to 180,000 clones, just under 85% of which were seen just once. The ten biggest clones cover around 32% of the sample.

Each collaborating institution followed its own protocols to collect whole blood in K2EDTA tubes. For TCRbeta analysis, collaborators shipped samples in one of three forms: frozen whole blood, isolated PBMCs, or DNA extracted from either of those sample types. This TCR derives from a woman aged 55-70 years with acute or convalescent COVID-19. Sequenced input: peripheral blood. The sequence joins TRBV6-5 to TRBJ1-2, with a weak D call of TRBD1 (5 bases match). The CDR3 region: CASARAGDYGYTF. The nucleotides read TGTGCCAGCGCAAGAGCGGGGGACTATGGCTACACCTTC.